This T cell receptor (beta chain) was retrieved from a study of blood T cell repertoires in COVID-19. The V gene end was trimmed by 3 bases and the J gene end by 12 bases; junction bases not matched to a gene: 4. The CDR3 sequence is 12 residues long. Germline assignment: CDR1 MNHEY and CDR2 SMNVEV (reference sequence). Some clones are missing from TCRdb's copy, which holds only in-frame ones; the method was immunoSEQ multiplex PCR. The data show roughly 97,000 clones, roughly nine tenths seen once. Sequencing used peripheral blood. This TCR was recovered from a human donor in a cohort sampled during active COVID-19. The rearrangement joins TRBV27 to TRBJ1-4; 7 bases are shared with TRBD1. The CDR3 loop reads CASSLTGRELFF. The CDR3 coding sequence is TGTGCCAGCAGTTTGACAGGGAGAGAACTGTTTTTT. The full variable domain, completed using reference TRBV27 and TRBJ1-4, is EAQVTQNPRYLITVTGKKLTVTCSQNMNHEYMSWYRQDPGLGLRQIYYSMNVEVTDKGDVPEGYKVSRKEKRNFPLILESPSPNQTSLYFCASSLTGRELFFGSGTQLSVL.